This passage covers 13 T cell receptor beta chains from one sample sequenced in a study of cytomegalovirus exposure and HLA in healthy donors. The assay was immunoSEQ multiplex PCR, and TCRdb's table has in-frame clones only and misses some. The table has some 76,000 clones, roughly 95% seen once; the top ten hold approximately 3.4%. Sequencing used PBMCs. All receptors derive from a woman between 18 and 29 years old in good health and CMV-seropositive.

The chain employs TRBV9 and TRBJ1-1, with D unresolved. Between the trimmed V and J ends, which lost 0 bases and 4 bases, there was a span of 13 bases. The germline gives CDR1 SGDLS, CDR2 YYNGEE. The CDR3 is 15 residues long. This CDR3 reads CASSVAGNRGTEAFF. CDR3 coding DNA: TGTGCCAGCAGCGTAGCCGGGAACCGGGGCACTGAAGCTTTCTTT.

This clone was seen once. The chain recombines TRBV28 with TRBJ2-1, with D possibly matching TRBD2 (6 bases). Germline V gives CDR1 MDHEN, CDR2 SYDVKM. The CDR3 has 12 residues. V lost 3 bases, J lost 11 bases, and 11 bases lay in between. Here the CDR3 DNA reads TGTGCCAGCAGTTTGCCGCGGGGAAAGCAGTTCTTC. It yields the protein CASSLPRGKQFF.

V is TRBV7-2 and J is TRBJ2-5; TRBD2 agrees at 10 bases. This CDR3 spans 15 amino acids. Per germline, CDR1 SGHTA and CDR2 FQGNSA. Losses at the gene ends were 2 bases for V and 2 bases for J; bases not matched to a gene: 2. CDR3 DNA sequence: TGTGCCAGCAGCTTACAAGCGGGAGGGCAAGAGACCCAGTACTTC. Amino acids: CASSLQAGGQETQYF.

The V and J genes are TRBV19 and TRBJ2-3; TRBD1 aligns across 9 bases. Germline-derived CDR1 and CDR2 are LNHDA and SQIVND (reference sequence). The CDR3 has 16 amino acids. The V segment lost 6 bases and the J segment 3 bases; nucleotides outside the gene matches: 10. Written as DNA, the CDR3 is TGTGCCAGTAGCAGAACCCGGGACAGGGCTACAGATACGCAGTATTTT. It yields the protein CASSRTRDRATDTQYF.

For this clone: Likely a read error: the CDR3 ends without its conserved phenylalanine or tryptophan. The DNA is left out, because the CDR3 cannot be placed on it with certainty; the CDR3 is given as TCRdb lists it. The V call is TRBV4-1, the J call TRBJ1-2; the D call of TRBD1 is as the table states it, not checked on the DNA. In germline, CDR1 is MGHRA, CDR2 YSYEKL. Both ends counted, the CDR3 spans 13 residues. This CDR3 reads CASSRTGDYRISL.

This sequence joins TRBV4-1 and TRBJ1-1, with D unresolved. Trimming left V 0 bases short and J 0 bases short, with 14 bases between. Germline CDR1 and CDR2: MGHRA and YSYEKL. The CDR3 loop spans 17 amino acids. CDR3 amino acids: CASSQDGRSVMNTEAFF. DNA for the CDR3: TGCGCCAGCAGCCAAGATGGCAGGTCTGTTATGAACACTGAAGCTTTCTTT.

The V call is TRBV6-6, the J call TRBJ1-5; TRBD1 is a possible D gene (5 bases). Deletions cut 6 bases from V and 2 bases from J, with 8 bases between. The CDR3 has 13 residues. CDR1 is MNHNY and CDR2 is SVGAGI in the germline V gene (reference sequence). CDR3 protein: CASSPQGNQPQHF. The CDR3 DNA is TGTGCCAGCAGCCCACAGGGCAATCAGCCCCAGCATTTT.

This clone was recorded only once. The V and J genes are TRBV7-2 and TRBJ2-1, with D perhaps TRBD1 (5 bases). CDR1 is SGHTA, CDR2 FQGNSA, per germline. V lost 5 bases and J lost 4, with 9 bases in between. This CDR3 region has 13 residues. This CDR3 reads CASSVGPYNEQFF. The CDR3 bases are TGTGCCAGCAGCGTGGGGCCATACAATGAGCAGTTCTTC. Looking up the rest from reference TRBV7-2 and TRBJ2-1 gives the full variable domain: GAGVSQSPSNKVTEKGKDVELRCDPISGHTALYWYRQSLGQGLEFLIYFQGNSAPDKSGLPSDRFSAERTGGSVSTLTIQRTQQEDSAVYLCASSVGPYNEQFFGPGTRLTVL.

The chain employs TRBV7-2 and TRBJ1-4, with D uncertain. The CDR3 consists of 12 residues. Trimming shortened V by 8 bases and J by 5 bases, and 9 bases separated the two germline ends. CDR1 and CDR2 from the germline V gene are SGHTA and FQGNSA. CDR3 in amino acids: CASATNNEKLFF. The DNA for the CDR3 is TGTGCCAGCGCTACGAACAATGAAAAACTGTTTTTT.

The rearrangement joins TRBV7-3 to TRBJ2-1; 11 nucleotides align to TRBD2. The junction had 7 bases not matched to a gene; V was cut back by 6 bases and J by 6 bases. The V gene's germline CDR1 is SGHTA and CDR2 FQGTGA. The CDR3 consists of 15 residues. In DNA, the CDR3 is TGTGCCAGCAGTTTCTTAGCGGGGGGGGCCAATGAGCAGTTCTTC. As protein: CASSFLAGGANEQFF.

This clone was recorded once. This chain uses TRBV4-2 with TRBJ1-1; no clear D gene. V lost 1 base to trimming and J lost 1 base, with 4 bases between them. This CDR3 is built from 13 residues. Germline V gene sequence: CDR1 LGHNA, CDR2 YNFKEQ. The CDR3 loop is CASSQATNTEAFF. In nucleotides, the CDR3 is TGTGCCAGCAGCCAAGCTACGAACACTGAAGCTTTCTTT.

This chain links TRBV15 with TRBJ1-5; a possible D gene is TRBD1 (5 bases). The germline CDR1 and CDR2 sequences are LNHNV and YYDKDF (reference sequence). CDR3 length equals 15 residues. V lost 1 base and J 5 bases, leaving 12 bases between the germline ends. The CDR3 DNA follows: TGTGCCACCAGCAGAGGGCAGGGTAAAGATCAGCCCCAGCATTTT. Its translation is CATSRGQGKDQPQHF. The variable domain in full, with the rest retrieved from reference TRBV15 and TRBJ1-5, is DAMVIQNPRYQVTQFGKPVTLSCSQTLNHNVMYWYQQKSSQAPKLLFHYYDKDFNNEADTPDNFQSRRPNTSFCFLDIRSPGLGDTAMYLCATSRGQGKDQPQHFGDGTRLSIL.

This rearrangement joins TRBV11-1 to TRBJ1-1; 8 bases align to TRBD1. CDR3 size: 14 residues. V trimming: 8 bases; J trimming: 4 bases; junction bases outside the gene matches: 9. Germline assignment: CDR1 SGHAT and CDR2 FQDESV (reference sequence). CDR3 sequence (DNA): TGTGCCAGCGGGATGACAGGGGTCGTCACTGAAGCTTTCTTT. Its translation: CASGMTGVVTEAFF. Full variable domain (remainder filled in from reference TRBV11-1 and TRBJ1-1): EAEVAQSPRYKITEKSQAVAFWCDPISGHATLYWYRQILGQGPELLVQFQDESVVDDSQLPKDRFSAERLKGVDSTLKIQPAELGDSAMYLCASGMTGVVTEAFFGQGTRLTVV.